These 7 T cell receptor beta chains came from one sample sequenced in a study of cytomegalovirus exposure and HLA in healthy donors (dated by TCRdb to about 2017). The receptor library was made with the immunoSEQ multiplex PCR assay. For the multiplex PCR, a mixture combining 60 forward primers for TCR Vbeta segments and 13 reverse primers for TCR Jbeta segments was used. The clones in this table, taken by TCRdb from immuneACCESS, are in-frame only. Not every clone is retained; where verified, under half of the shortfall comes from an unresolved V gene, and the cause of the rest is unknown. Recorded for this sample are about 73,000 clones; over 70% of them occurred a single time. Jointly, the top ten make up roughly 12% of the sample. The source material was PBMCs. The receptor set was obtained from a man between 65 and 85 years old in good health and CMV-seronegative.

This rearrangement joins TRBV7-6 to TRBJ2-7, with 7 bases aligning to TRBD2. CDR1 is SGHVS, CDR2 FNYEAQ, per germline. The length of the CDR3 is 16 residues. Trimming at V came to 5 bases and at J to 1 base, leaving 11 bases not matched to a gene. The CDR3 reads CASSPAGSGQSYEQYF. CDR3 DNA: TGTGCCAGCAGCCCAGCGGGGAGTGGGCAGTCCTACGAGCAGTACTTC.

The V call is TRBV5-6, the J call TRBJ2-1; TRBD2 aligns across 12 bases. The ends lost 1 base at V and 7 bases at J; junction bases unmatched: 6. CDR3 size: 16 residues. The germline V gene has CDR1 SGHDT and CDR2 YYEEEE. The chain's CDR3 is CASSLISTSGGNEQFF. The CDR3 DNA reads TGTGCCAGCAGCTTGATCTCAACTAGCGGGGGGAATGAGCAGTTCTTC.

CDR3 coding DNA: TGTGCCAGCAGCGTAGGGTCTAGCTTACTATCAGAGACCCAGTACTTC. Translating it yields CASSVGSSLLSETQYF. The V call is TRBV9, the J call TRBJ2-5, with a tentative D call TRBD2 (5 bases). There are 16 residues in the CDR3. Germline assignment: CDR1 SGDLS and CDR2 YYNGEE. V shed 0 bases and J shed 4 bases, with 16 bases lying between them.

This clone has ten or more counts. This chain links TRBV6-1 with TRBJ2-5; 9 bases agree with TRBD2. In germline, CDR1 is MNHNS, CDR2 SASEGT. Germline trimming cut 9 bases from V and 5 bases from J; bases unmatched to any gene: 10. This CDR3 has 14 amino acids. The CDR3 DNA is TGTGCCAGGAAGGGCGGGGGGGCATGGGAGACCCAGTACTTC. This codes for CARKGGGAWETQYF.

Turning to this clone: A read error is the likely source, as a far larger clone sits one nucleotide away. The rearrangement uses TRBV7-4 and TRBJ2-7; D is possibly TRBD1 (6 bases). Trimming cost V 1 base and J 2 bases, with 18 bases left between them. In germline, CDR1 is SGHVT, CDR2 SQSDAQ. The CDR3 has 17 residues. CDR3 loop: CASSLVGPGQLTYEQYF. The DNA of the CDR3 is TGTGCCAGCAGCTTAGTTGGGCCCGGACAGCTTACCTACGAGCAGTACTTC.

This clone was counted once. This chain joins TRBV7-2 and TRBJ2-7, with D tentatively TRBD1 (6 bases). This CDR3 is built from 12 residues. CDR1 is SGHTA and CDR2 is FQGNSA in the germline V gene. V was shortened by 3 bases and J by 6 bases, with 9 bases between the two germline ends. The CDR3: CASSFPRGEQYF. CDR3 DNA: TGTGCCAGCAGCTTCCCCAGGGGCGAGCAGTACTTC.

The V call is TRBV11-3, the J call TRBJ2-7; the match to TRBD2 covers 7 bases. The CDR3 length is 13 residues. V gave up 5 bases and J gave up 6 bases; unmatched junction bases: 7. CDR1 is SGHNT and CDR2 is YENEEA in the germline V gene. For the CDR3, the DNA is TGTGCCAGCAGCCGGGACTACCTTAGCGAGCAGTACTTC. Translated: CASSRDYLSEQYF.